Shown below are 9 T cell receptor beta chains from a single sample sequenced in a study of CD8 T cells in ankylosing spondylitis (dated by TCRdb to about 2017). Library preparation employed 5' RACE. For sequencing, an Illumina HiSeq 2500 was employed. TCRdb reprocessing: public reads trimmed at Q25 with fastp, clones called with MiXCR, in-frame beta chains kept. Records with the same CDR3 protein are collapsed into one entry carrying the most frequent genes and DNA. The sample records approximately 88,000 distinct CDR3 sequences, about 9% of which are singletons. 4.5% to 5.5% of the sample goes to the ten largest clones. The material sequenced was blood, either unsorted or a sorted T cell fraction (not recorded which). The receptor source for this set is a male donor with ankylosing spondylitis or in good health (not recorded which).

This clonotype has at least ten counts. The chain recombines TRBV12-3 or TRBV12-4 with TRBJ2-6, with TRBD2 identical over 7 bases. The CDR3 is 17 residues long. J gave up 2 bases and V 2 bases, and 6 bases lay outside the gene matches. In nucleotides, the CDR3 is TGTGCCAGCAGTTTAATGGGGAGGGTAGCTGGGGCCAACGTCCTGACTTTC. Residues: CASSLMGRVAGANVLTF.

In this sample, this clonotype turned up many times. This rearrangement joins TRBV20-1 to TRBJ2-3, with D perhaps given as TRBD1 or TRBD2 (5 bases each). The CDR3 totals 15 residues. The V end was cut by 3 bases, the J end by 5 bases, with 18 bases between. Germline V gene sequence: CDR1 DFQATT, CDR2 SNEGSKA (reference sequence). This chain's CDR3 is CSASGGPPKGDTQYF. In DNA form, the CDR3 reads TGCAGTGCTAGTGGGGGTCCACCAAAGGGAGATACGCAGTATTTT.

This clonotype showed up many times. The V gene is TRBV2, the J gene TRBJ2-3; 9 positions match TRBD2. The CDR3 totals 17 residues. In germline, CDR1 is SNHLY, CDR2 FYNNEI. Trimming at V came to 2 bases and at J to 2 bases, leaving 8 bases not matched to a gene. The CDR3 region has the DNA TGTGCCAGCAGTGAATCGGCTAGCGGGGTGATCACAGATACGCAGTATTTT. Protein: CASSESASGVITDTQYF. Combining the CDR3 with reference TRBV2 and TRBJ2-3 gives the whole variable domain EPEVTQTPSHQVTQMGQEVILRCVPISNHLYFYWYRQILGQKVEFLVSFYNNEISEKSEIFDDQFSVERPDGSNFTLKIRSTKLEDSAMYFCASSESASGVITDTQYFGPGTRLTVL.

On this clonotype: Possible read error: a much larger clone is one base away. The J gene is TRBJ1-2, the V gene TRBV5-4, with TRBD1 matching over 10 bases. The V and J ends lost 0 bases and 10 bases, in that order; junction bases with no gene match: 6. The germline V gene has CDR1 SGHNT and CDR2 YYREEE (reference sequence). The CDR3 extends over 14 amino acids. This chain's CDR3 is CASSLDGQGGVYTF. As DNA, the CDR3 is TGTGCCAGCAGCTTGGATGGACAGGGGGGTGTCTACACCTTC.

This clonotype was detected many times. This sequence joins TRBV9 and TRBJ2-7; D assignment may be TRBD1 or TRBD2 (5 bases each). V was clipped by 4 bases and J by 5 bases, with 19 bases between them. This CDR3 region has 15 residues. Germline CDR1 and CDR2: SGDLS and YYNGEE. CDR3: CASSSHGALADEQYF. The CDR3 DNA is TGTGCCAGCAGCTCCCACGGGGCATTAGCTGACGAGCAGTACTTC.

There are many counts of this clonotype. The rearrangement uses TRBV7-2 and TRBJ2-4; 9 bases agree with TRBD2. Trimming cost V 5 bases and J 4 bases; bases outside gene matches: 6. Germline V gene lookup returns CDR1 SGHTA and CDR2 FQGNSA. CDR3 length equals 15 residues. For the CDR3, the DNA is TGTGCCAGCAGCCCCTCGGCGGGGGGGAAAAACATTCAGTACTTC. It yields the protein CASSPSAGGKNIQYF.

This clonotype was counted many times. The chain carries TRBV2 and TRBJ1-4; D may be TRBD1 (6 bases). Germline lookup yields CDR1 SNHLY and CDR2 FYNNEI. This CDR3 has 21 residues. V was trimmed by 0 bases and J by 4 bases, leaving 27 bases between them. CDR3 sequence reads: CASSEAWISSAGTPRNEKLFF. The CDR3 bases are TGTGCCAGCAGTGAAGCTTGGATTTCGTCGGCGGGGACACCCCGTAATGAAAAACTGTTTTTT. The complete variable domain, with remaining parts taken from reference TRBV2 and TRBJ1-4, reads EPEVTQTPSHQVTQMGQEVILRCVPISNHLYFYWYRQILGQKVEFLVSFYNNEISEKSEIFDDQFSVERPDGSNFTLKIRSTKLEDSAMYFCASSEAWISSAGTPRNEKLFFGSGTQLSVL.

This clonotype was observed many times. The J gene is TRBJ2-1, the V gene TRBV10-3; the D gene could be TRBD1 or TRBD2 (5 bases each). The CDR3 sequence is 11 residues long. V was trimmed by 6 bases and J by 9 bases, leaving 9 bases between them. CDR1 and CDR2 from the germline V gene are ENHRY and SYGVKD. The CDR3 is CAISSGSEQFF. Here the CDR3 DNA reads TGTGCCATCAGCTCAGGGAGTGAGCAGTTCTTC.

This clonotype occurred many times. The J gene is TRBJ2-1, the V gene TRBV6-2 or TRBV6-3; 12 nucleotides align to TRBD2. The length of the CDR3 is 15 residues. V lost 6 bases to trimming and J lost 15 bases; unmatched junction nucleotides: 15. The germline V gene has CDR1 MNHEY and CDR2 SVGEGT. The CDR3 spells CASSDGLAGSTKGFF. CDR3 nucleotide sequence: TGTGCCAGCAGCGATGGACTAGCGGGATCAACTAAAGGGTTCTTC.